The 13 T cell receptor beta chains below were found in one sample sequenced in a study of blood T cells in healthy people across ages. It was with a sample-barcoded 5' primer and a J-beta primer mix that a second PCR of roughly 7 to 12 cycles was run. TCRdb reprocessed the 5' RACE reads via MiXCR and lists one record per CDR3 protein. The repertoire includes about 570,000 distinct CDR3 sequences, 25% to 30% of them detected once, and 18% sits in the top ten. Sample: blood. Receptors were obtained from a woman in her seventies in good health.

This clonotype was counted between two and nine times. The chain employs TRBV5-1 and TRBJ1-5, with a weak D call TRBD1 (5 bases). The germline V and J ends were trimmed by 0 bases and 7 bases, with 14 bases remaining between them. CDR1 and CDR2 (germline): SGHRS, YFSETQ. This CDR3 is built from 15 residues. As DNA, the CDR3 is TGCGCCAGCAGCTTGGGGGTGGGAAGGGGACAGCCCCAGCATTTT. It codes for CASSLGVGRGQPQHF.

As DNA, the CDR3 is TGCGCCAGCAGACTAGGGGGCGAAGGCTACACCTTC. It translates to CASRLGGEGYTF. The chain carries TRBV5-1 and TRBJ1-2, with TRBD1 identical over 7 bases. Germline values: CDR1 SGHRS, CDR2 YFSETQ. V shed 5 bases and J 8 bases; nucleotides not matched to a gene: 6. This CDR3 is 12 amino acids long.

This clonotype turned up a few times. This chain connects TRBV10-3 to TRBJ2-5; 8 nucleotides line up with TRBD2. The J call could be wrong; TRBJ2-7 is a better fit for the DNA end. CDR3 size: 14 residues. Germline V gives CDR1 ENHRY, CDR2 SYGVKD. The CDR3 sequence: CAIRSAGASYEQYF. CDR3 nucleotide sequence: TGTGCCATCAGGTCAGCGGGGGCCTCCTACGAGCAGTACTTC.

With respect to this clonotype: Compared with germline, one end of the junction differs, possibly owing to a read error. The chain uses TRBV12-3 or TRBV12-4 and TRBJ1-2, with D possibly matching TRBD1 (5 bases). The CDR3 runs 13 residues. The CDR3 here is CASSSQGRDGYTF. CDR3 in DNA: TGTGCCAGCAGTTCTCAGGGAAGAGATGGTTACACCTTC.

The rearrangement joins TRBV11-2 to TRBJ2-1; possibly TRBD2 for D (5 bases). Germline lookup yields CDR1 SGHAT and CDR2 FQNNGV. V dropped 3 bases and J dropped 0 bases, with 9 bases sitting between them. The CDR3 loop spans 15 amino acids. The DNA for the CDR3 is TGTGCCAGCAGCTTGGAACTAGACTCCTACAATGAGCAGTTCTTC. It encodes CASSLELDSYNEQFF.

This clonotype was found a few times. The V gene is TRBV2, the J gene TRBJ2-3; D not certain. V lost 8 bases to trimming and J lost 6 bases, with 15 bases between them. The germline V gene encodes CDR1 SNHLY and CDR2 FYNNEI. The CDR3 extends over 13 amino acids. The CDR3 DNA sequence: TGTGCCAGCGGCACCGATAACGGCGATACGCAGTATTTT. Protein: CASGTDNGDTQYF.

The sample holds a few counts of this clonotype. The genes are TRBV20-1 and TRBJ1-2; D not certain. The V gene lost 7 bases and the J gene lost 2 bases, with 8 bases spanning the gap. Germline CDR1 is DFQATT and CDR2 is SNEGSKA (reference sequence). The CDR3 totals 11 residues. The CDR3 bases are TGCAGTGTCTGGGAGAACTATGGCTACACCTTC. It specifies CSVWENYGYTF.

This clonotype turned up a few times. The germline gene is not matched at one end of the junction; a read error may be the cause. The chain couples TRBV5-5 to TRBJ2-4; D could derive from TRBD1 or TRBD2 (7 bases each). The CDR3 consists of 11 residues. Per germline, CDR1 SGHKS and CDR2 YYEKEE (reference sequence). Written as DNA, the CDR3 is TGTGCCAGCAGCTGGGGGGGGACAGCCCACTTC. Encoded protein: CASSWGGTAHF.

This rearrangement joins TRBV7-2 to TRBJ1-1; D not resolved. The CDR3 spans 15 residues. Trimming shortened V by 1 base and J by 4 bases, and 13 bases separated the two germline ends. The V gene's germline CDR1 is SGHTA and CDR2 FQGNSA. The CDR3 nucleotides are TGTGCCAGCAGCTTAGTTTTCGGAGGTGGCACTGAAGCTTTCTTT. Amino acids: CASSLVFGGGTEAFF.

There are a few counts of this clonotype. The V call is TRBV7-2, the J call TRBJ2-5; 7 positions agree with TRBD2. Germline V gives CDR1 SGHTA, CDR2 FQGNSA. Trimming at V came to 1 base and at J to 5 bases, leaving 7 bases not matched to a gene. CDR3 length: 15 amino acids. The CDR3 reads CASSLEVGRGETQYF. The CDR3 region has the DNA TGTGCCAGCAGCTTAGAGGTCGGGCGGGGGGAGACCCAGTACTTC.

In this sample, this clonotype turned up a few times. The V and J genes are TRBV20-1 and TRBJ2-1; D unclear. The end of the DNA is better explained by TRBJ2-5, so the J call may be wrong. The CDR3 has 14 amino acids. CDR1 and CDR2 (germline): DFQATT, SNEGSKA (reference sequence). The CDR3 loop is CSARHALSQETQYF. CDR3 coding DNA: TGCAGTGCTAGACATGCGCTGAGCCAAGAGACCCAGTACTTC.

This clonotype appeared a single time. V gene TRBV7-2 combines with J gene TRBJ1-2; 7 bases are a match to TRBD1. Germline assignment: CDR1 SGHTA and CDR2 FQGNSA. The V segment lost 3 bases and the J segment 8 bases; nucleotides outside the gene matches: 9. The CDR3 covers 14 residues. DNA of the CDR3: TGTGCCAGCAGCTTCGGAGACAGGGTCCACGGCTACACCTTC. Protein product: CASSFGDRVHGYTF. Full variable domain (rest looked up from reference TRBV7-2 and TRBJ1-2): GAGVSQSPSNKVTEKGKDVELRCDPISGHTALYWYRQSLGQGLEFLIYFQGNSAPDKSGLPSDRFSAERTGGSVSTLTIQRTQQEDSAVYLCASSFGDRVHGYTFGSGTRLTVV.

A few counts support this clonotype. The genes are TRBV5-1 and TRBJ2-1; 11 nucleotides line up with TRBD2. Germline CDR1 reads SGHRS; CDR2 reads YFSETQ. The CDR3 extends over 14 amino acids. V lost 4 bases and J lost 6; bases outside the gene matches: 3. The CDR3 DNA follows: TGCGCCAGCAGCCAGACTAGCGGGGTCAATGAGCAGTTCTTC. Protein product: CASSQTSGVNEQFF.